The 10 T cell receptor beta chains presented below share a single source sample, sequenced in a study of T-cell reconstitution after alpha-beta-depleted transplantation in children. Unique molecular identifiers featured in how the TCRbeta library was prepared. In TCRdb, the PCR reads were re-called with MiXCR into one record per CDR3 protein. The sample has about 980,000 distinct CDR3 sequences, about 29% seen once; the top ten hold roughly 27%. Here the sequenced sample was PBMCs, mostly from graft donor cells, taken 360 days after TCRalphabeta/CD19-depleted stem cell transplant. These receptors all come from a boy under two years old who had a stem cell transplant for SCID, so the T cells may come from the graft donor.

The chain has TRBV4-1 and TRBJ2-5, with a weak D call TRBD2 (5 bases). V was trimmed by 1 base and J by 5 bases, leaving 14 bases between them. Germline CDR1 is MGHRA and CDR2 is YSYEKL. The CDR3 consists of 15 residues. The CDR3 nucleotides are TGCGCCAGCAGCCAAGGATCGGGGTACCGGGAGACCCAGTACTTC. This sequence encodes CASSQGSGYRETQYF.

The CDR3 here is CASSSLGTGNTIYF. CDR3 DNA sequence: TGTGCCAGCAGTTCCCTAGGGACTGGAAACACCATATATTTT. This rearrangement joins TRBV6-5 to TRBJ1-3; D is unresolved. Trimming took off 4 bases at V and 2 bases at J, with 9 bases between the two ends. Germline CDR1 reads MNHEY; CDR2 reads SVGAGI. This CDR3 is built from 14 residues.

J is TRBJ1-2 and V is TRBV29-1; no clear D. There are 14 residues in the CDR3. V shed 3 bases and J shed 4 bases, with 15 bases lying between them. Per germline, CDR1 SQVTM and CDR2 ANQGSEA. The CDR3 loop reads CSVDPGIGSYGYTF. CDR3 coding DNA: TGCAGCGTTGACCCAGGTATAGGGAGCTATGGCTACACCTTC.

The table lists this clonotype with a few counts. The rearrangement uses TRBV5-8 and TRBJ2-1, with a weak D call TRBD2 (5 bases). Between the trimmed V and J ends, which lost 1 base and 5 bases, there was a span of 16 bases. This CDR3 is built from 16 residues. Germline values: CDR1 SGHTS, CDR2 YDEGEE. The CDR3: CASSLRGFRANNEQFF. CDR3 nucleotides: TGTGCCAGCAGCTTGCGGGGATTCAGAGCAAACAATGAGCAGTTCTTC.

This clonotype was seen only a few times. This chain connects TRBV5-1 to TRBJ1-1; 10 bases align to TRBD1. Per the germline V gene, CDR1 is SGHRS and CDR2 is YFSETQ. This CDR3 has 16 residues. V lost 2 bases to trimming and J lost 5 bases; unmatched junction nucleotides: 9. In DNA, the CDR3 is TGCGCCAGCAGCTTTGCCTTTGACAGGGGGCGGACTGAAGCTTTCTTT. Translating it yields CASSFAFDRGRTEAFF. The full variable domain, completed using reference TRBV5-1 and TRBJ1-1, is KAGVTQTPRYLIKTRGQQVTLSCSPISGHRSVSWYQQTPGQGLQFLFEYFSETQRNKGNFPGRFSGRQFSNSRSEMNVSTLELGDSALYLCASSFAFDRGRTEAFFGQGTRLTVV.

This clonotype showed up just a few times. This sequence joins TRBV27 and TRBJ2-7, with 7 bases matching TRBD1. V was pared by 0 bases and J by 5 bases, with 7 bases of the junction left unmatched. Germline V CDR1 and CDR2: MNHEY, SMNVEV (reference sequence). CDR3 size: 15 residues. The CDR3 region is CASSLSLGTAHEQYF. DNA for the CDR3: TGTGCCAGCAGTTTATCCCTGGGGACAGCTCACGAGCAGTACTTC.

This chain uses TRBV28 with TRBJ2-2; D uncertain. The CDR3 length is 15 residues. The germline CDR1 and CDR2 sequences are MDHEN and SYDVKM. The V end lost 2 bases, the J end lost 3 bases, and 10 bases lay between the germline ends. As DNA, the CDR3 is TGTGCCAGCAGTTTAATCCCAGGAGACACCGGGGAGCTGTTTTTT. Translated: CASSLIPGDTGELFF.

The CDR3 loop reads CSAKDSGAKNIQYF. As DNA, the CDR3 is TGCAGTGCTAAGGATAGTGGAGCCAAAAACATTCAGTACTTC. The chain recombines TRBV20-1 with TRBJ2-4; unclear D gene. The germline V gene encodes CDR1 DFQATT and CDR2 SNEGSKA (reference sequence). CDR3 length equals 14 residues. V was trimmed by 4 bases and J by 0 bases, leaving 10 bases between them.

Here the CDR3 DNA reads TGTGCCAGCAGCTCGGGACAGACGCGGGATGAGCAGTTCTTC. It encodes CASSSGQTRDEQFF. The V and J genes are TRBV7-8 and TRBJ2-1; 7 bases are shared with TRBD1. Germline loops: CDR1 SGHVS, CDR2 FQNEAQ. The CDR3 covers 14 residues. With V trimmed by 4 bases and J by 8 bases, 8 bases remained unmatched. Drawing the rest from reference TRBV7-8 and TRBJ2-1, the complete variable domain is GAGVSQSPRYKVAKRGQDVALRCDPISGHVSLFWYQQALGQGPEFLTYFQNEAQLDKSGLPSDRFFAERPEGSVSTLKIQRTQQEDSAVYLCASSSGQTRDEQFFGPGTRLTVL.

This rearrangement joins TRBV29-1 to TRBJ1-2, with D unclear. Trimming removed 4 bases at V and 4 bases at J, with 16 bases between. The CDR3 is 14 residues long. Germline CDR1 is SQVTM and CDR2 is ANQGSEA. CDR3 region: CSVGGRPGPYGYTF. DNA of the CDR3: TGCAGCGTTGGGGGTCGCCCCGGGCCCTATGGCTACACCTTC.